The clone carrying this T cell receptor (beta chain) was seen ten or more times. This sample is part of a study of T cells in Graves' hyperthyroidism and ophthalmopathy. This CDR3 has 16 residues. Germline V gene data show CDR1 as SGHTA and CDR2 as FQGTGA. The V end lost 2 bases, the J end lost 2 bases, and 15 bases lay between the germline ends. Using RNA transcripts as the source, TCR beta CDR3 regions were amplified. During a first-round RT-PCR of the TCR CDR3, the HTBI primer set was used. A single record per CDR3 protein comes from TCRdb applying MiXCR to the multiplex PCR reads. The sample lists about 290,000 distinct CDR3 sequences, roughly 15% occurring once.

Sequencing input: blood. The receptor comes from a woman in her 30s with Graves' hyperthyroidism that later progressed to Graves' ophthalmopathy. The chain employs TRBV7-3 and TRBJ2-5, with D perhaps assigned TRBD1 or TRBD2 (5 bases each). This CDR3 is CASSLPGPLGQETQYF. As DNA, the CDR3 is TGTGCCAGCAGCTTACCGGGACCTCTGGGACAAGAGACCCAGTACTTC.